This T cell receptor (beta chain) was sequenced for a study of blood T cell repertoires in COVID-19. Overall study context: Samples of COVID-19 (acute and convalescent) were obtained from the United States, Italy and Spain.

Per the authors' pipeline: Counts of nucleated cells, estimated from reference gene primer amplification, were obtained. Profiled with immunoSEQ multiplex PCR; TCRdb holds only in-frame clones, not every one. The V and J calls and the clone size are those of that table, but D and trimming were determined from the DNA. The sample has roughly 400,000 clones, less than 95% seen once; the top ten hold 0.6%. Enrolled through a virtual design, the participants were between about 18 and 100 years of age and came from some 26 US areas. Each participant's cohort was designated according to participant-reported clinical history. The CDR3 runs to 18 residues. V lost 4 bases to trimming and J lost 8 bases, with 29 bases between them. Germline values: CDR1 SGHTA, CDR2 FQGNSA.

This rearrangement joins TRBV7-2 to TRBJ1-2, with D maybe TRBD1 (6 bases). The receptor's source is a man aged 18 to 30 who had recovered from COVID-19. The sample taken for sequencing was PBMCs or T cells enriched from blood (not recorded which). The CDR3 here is CASSSSPARGGPRSGYTF. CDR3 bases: TGTGCCAGCAGCTCCTCCCCCGCCCGAGGGGGACCCCGGTCGGGCTACACCTTC.